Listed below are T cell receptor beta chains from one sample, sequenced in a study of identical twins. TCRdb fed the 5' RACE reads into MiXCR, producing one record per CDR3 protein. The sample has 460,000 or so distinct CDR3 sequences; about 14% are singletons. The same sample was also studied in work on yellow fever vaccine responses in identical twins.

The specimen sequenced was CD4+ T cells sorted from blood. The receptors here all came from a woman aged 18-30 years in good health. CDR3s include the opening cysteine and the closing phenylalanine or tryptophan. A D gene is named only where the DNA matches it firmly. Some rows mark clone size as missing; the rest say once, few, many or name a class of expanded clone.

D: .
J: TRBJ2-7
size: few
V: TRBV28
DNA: TGTGCCAGCAGTTTCGATGGTACCACCTACGAGCAGTACTTC
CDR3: CASSFDGTTYEQYF

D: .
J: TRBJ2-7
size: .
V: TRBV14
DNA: TGTGCCAGCAGCCCCCTAGGGCCCTACGAGCAGTACTTC
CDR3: CASSPLGPYEQYF

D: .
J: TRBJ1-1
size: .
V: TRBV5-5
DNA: TGTGCCAGCAGCTTGGTCGGACTGGCACTGGAGGCTTTCTTT
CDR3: CASSLVGLALEAFF

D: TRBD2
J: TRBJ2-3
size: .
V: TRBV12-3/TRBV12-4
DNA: TGTGCCAGCAGTTTGTACCTAGCGGATGCTGGGGACACAGATACGCAGTATTTT
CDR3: CASSLYLADAGDTDTQYF

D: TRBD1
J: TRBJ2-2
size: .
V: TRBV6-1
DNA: TGTGCCAGCAGTCGACAAACAGGGGGAATCGCCGGGGAGCTGTTTTTT
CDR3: CASSRQTGGIAGELFF

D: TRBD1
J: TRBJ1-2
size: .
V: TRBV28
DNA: TGTGCCAGCAGTTTAGGGACAGGGTCCTATGGCTACACCTTC
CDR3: CASSLGTGSYGYTF

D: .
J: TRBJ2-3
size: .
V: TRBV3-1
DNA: TGTGCCAGCAGCCAGAGACTAGTGCTCCAAGATACGCAGTATTTT
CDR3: CASSQRLVLQDTQYF

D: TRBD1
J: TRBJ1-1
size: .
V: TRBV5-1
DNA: TGCGCCAGCAGAAGTACTCAGGGGGGTTTCACTGAAGCTTTCTTT
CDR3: CASRSTQGGFTEAFF

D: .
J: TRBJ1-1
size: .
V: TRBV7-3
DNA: TGTGCCAGCAGCCCCCAGGGTGAGGGGACTGAAGCTTTCTTT
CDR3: CASSPQGEGTEAFF

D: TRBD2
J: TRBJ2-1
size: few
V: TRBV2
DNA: TGTGCCAGCACTCGCCCCGGGACTAGCGTTTACAATGAGCAGTTCTTC
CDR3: CASTRPGTSVYNEQFF

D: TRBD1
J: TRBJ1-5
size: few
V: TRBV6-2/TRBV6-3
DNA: TGTGCCAGCAGGACAGGGGATATTGGCAATCAGCCCCAGCATTTT
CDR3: CASRTGDIGNQPQHF

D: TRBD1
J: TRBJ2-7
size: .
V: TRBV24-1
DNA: TGTGCCACCAGCCTCGGACAGGGTCCCTACGAGCAGTACTTC
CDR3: CATSLGQGPYEQYF

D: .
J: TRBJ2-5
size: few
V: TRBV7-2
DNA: TGTGCCAGCAGCCCGGGCCCGGTCATCCCCCAAGAGACCCAGTACTTC
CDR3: CASSPGPVIPQETQYF

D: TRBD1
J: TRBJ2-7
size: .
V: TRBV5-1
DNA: TGCGCCAGCAGCGTCCGGGACAGGGCCTTTTCCTACGAGCAGTACTTC
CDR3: CASSVRDRAFSYEQYF

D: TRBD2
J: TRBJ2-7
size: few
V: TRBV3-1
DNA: TGTGCCAGCAGCCAAGGACTAGCGGCCTCCTACGAGCAGTACTTC
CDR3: CASSQGLAASYEQYF

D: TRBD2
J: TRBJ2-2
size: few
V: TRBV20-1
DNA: TGCAGTGCTAGAGATAGCGGGAGGGTGAACACCGGGGAGCTGTTTTTT
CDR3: CSARDSGRVNTGELFF

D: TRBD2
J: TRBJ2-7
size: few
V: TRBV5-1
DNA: TGCGCCAGCAGCTTGGCGGGGTCAGCGGGGACCTACGAGCAGTACTTC
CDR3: CASSLAGSAGTYEQYF

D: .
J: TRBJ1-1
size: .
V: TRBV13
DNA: TGTGCCAGCAGCTTACAGGGCGTAATGACTGAAGCTTTCTTT
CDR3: CASSLQGVMTEAFF

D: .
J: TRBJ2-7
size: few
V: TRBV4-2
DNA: TGTGCCAGCAGCCAAGATGGAAATGGGGAGCAGTACTTC
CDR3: CASSQDGNGEQYF

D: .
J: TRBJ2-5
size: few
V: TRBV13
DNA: TGTGCCAGCAGCTACCTACCGGGACAAAGGGCGAGATCCCAGTACTTC
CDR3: CASSYLPGQRARSQYF

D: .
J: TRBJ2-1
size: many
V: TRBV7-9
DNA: TGTGCCAGCAGCTTACGTGGGGCCTCCTACAATGAGCAGTTCTTC
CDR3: CASSLRGASYNEQFF

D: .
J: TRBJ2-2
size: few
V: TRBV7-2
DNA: TGTGCCAGCAGCTTTCGTCTTACTACCGGGGAGCTGTTTTTT
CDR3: CASSFRLTTGELFF

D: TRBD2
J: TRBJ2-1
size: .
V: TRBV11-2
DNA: TGTGCCAGCAGCTTAGAAAGACTAGCGGCCTACAATGAGCAGTTCTTC
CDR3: CASSLERLAAYNEQFF